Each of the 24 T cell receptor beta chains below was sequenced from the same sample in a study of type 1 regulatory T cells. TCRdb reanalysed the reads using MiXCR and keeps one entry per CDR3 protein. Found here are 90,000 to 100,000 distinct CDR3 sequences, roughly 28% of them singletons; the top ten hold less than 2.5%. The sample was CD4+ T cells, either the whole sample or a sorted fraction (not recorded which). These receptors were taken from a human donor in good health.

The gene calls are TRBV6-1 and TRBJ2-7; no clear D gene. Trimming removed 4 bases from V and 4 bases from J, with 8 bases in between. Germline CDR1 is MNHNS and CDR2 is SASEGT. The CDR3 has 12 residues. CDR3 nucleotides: TGTGCCAGCAGTGCGGCCGGTTACGAGCAGTACTTC. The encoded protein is CASSAAGYEQYF.

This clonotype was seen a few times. The CDR3 loop is CASSPRGTSGSTSSYNEQFF. Written as DNA, the CDR3 is TGTGCCAGCAGCCCCCGTGGGACTAGCGGGAGCACCAGCTCCTACAATGAGCAGTTCTTC. The V and J genes are TRBV9 and TRBJ2-1; 14 nucleotides line up with TRBD2. The V segment lost 4 bases and the J segment 0 bases; nucleotides outside the gene matches: 12. This CDR3 spans 20 amino acids. Germline values: CDR1 SGDLS, CDR2 YYNGEE.

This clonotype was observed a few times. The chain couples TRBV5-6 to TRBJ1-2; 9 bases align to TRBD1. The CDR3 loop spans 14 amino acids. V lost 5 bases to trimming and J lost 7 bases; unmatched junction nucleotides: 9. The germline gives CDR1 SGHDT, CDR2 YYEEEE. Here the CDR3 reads CASSNTGTGSGYTF. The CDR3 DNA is TGTGCCAGCAGTAACACCGGGACAGGGAGTGGCTACACCTTC.

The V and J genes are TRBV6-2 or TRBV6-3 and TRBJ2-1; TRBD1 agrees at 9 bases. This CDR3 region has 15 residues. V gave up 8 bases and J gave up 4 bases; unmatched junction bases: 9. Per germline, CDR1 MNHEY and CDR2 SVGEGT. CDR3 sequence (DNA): TGTGCCAGCGTAGACCAGGGACAGGGTTACAATGAGCAGTTCTTC. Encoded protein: CASVDQGQGYNEQFF.

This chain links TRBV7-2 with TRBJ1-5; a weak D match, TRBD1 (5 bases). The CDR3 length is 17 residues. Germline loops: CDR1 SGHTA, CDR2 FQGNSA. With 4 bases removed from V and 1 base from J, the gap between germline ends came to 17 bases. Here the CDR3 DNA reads TGTGCCAGCAGCTCTCCCGAAGGGGCAGGGAGCAATCAGCCCCAGCATTTT. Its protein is CASSSPEGAGSNQPQHF.

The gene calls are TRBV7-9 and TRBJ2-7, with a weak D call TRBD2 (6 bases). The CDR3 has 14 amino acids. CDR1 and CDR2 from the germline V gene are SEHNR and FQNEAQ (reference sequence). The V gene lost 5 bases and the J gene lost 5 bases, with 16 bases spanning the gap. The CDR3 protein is CASSLGRRADEQYF. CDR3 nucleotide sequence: TGTGCCAGCAGCCTGGGGCGGAGGGCAGACGAGCAGTACTTC.

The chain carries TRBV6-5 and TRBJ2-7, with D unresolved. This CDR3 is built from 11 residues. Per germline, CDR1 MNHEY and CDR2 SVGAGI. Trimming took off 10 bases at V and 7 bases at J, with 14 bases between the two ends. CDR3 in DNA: TGTGCCATCCCCCGCCGTTGGGAGCAGTACTTC. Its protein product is CAIPRRWEQYF.

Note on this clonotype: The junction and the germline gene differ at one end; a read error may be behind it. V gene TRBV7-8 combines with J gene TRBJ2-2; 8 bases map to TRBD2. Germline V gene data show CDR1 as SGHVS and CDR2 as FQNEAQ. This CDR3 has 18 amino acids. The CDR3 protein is CVSSLIGGVSGNFRELFF. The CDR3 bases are TGTGTCAGCAGCTTAATTGGGGGGGTTAGCGGGAACTTCCGGGAGCTGTTTTTT.

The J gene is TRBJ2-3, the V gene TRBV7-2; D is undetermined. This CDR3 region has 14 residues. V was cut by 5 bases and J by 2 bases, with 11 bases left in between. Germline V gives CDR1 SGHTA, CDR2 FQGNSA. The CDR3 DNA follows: TGTGCCAGCAGCACCGACACGTACACAGATACGCAGTATTTT. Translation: CASSTDTYTDTQYF.

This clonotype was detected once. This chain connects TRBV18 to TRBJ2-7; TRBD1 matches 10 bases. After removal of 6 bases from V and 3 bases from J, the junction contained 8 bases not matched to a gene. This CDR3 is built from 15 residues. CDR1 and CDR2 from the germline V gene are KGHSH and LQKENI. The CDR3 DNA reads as TGTGCCAGCTCCGCGGGGACAGGGGTCTTCTACGAGCAGTACTTC. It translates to CASSAGTGVFYEQYF.

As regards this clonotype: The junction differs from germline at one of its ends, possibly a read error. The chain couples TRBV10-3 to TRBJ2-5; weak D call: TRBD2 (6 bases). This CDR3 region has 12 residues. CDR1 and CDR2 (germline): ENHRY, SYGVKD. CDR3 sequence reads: CATGGNQETQYF. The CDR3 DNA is TGCGCTACCGGAGGGAACCAAGAGACCCAGTACTTC.

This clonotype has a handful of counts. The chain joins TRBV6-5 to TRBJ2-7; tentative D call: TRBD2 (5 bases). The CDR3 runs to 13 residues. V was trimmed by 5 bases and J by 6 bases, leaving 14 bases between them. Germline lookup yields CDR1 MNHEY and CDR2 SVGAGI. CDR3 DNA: TGTGCCAGCAGTAAGACCTTAGGAGGCGAGCAGTACTTC. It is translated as CASSKTLGGEQYF.

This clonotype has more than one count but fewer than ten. The CDR3 spells CASRYAVDQKLAKNIQYF. Here the CDR3 DNA reads TGTGCTAGTAGGTACGCGGTCGACCAAAAACTAGCCAAAAACATTCAGTACTTC. The chain links TRBV12-5 to TRBJ2-4; D not resolved. Trimming removed 8 bases from V and 0 bases from J, with 23 bases in between. The CDR3 spans 18 residues. Germline V CDR1 and CDR2: LGHNT, FRNRAP.

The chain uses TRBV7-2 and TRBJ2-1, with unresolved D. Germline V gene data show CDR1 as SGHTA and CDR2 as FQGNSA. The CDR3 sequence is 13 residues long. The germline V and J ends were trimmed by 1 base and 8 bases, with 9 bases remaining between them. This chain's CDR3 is CASSLEFFHEQFF. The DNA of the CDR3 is TGTGCCAGCAGCTTAGAATTCTTTCATGAGCAGTTCTTC.

The DNA for the CDR3 is TGTGCCAGCAGTTGGGGACTAGCGGGGGACACAGATACGCAGTATTTT. Its protein is CASSWGLAGDTDTQYF. The chain links TRBV2 to TRBJ2-3; TRBD2 aligns across 14 bases. Germline V gives CDR1 SNHLY, CDR2 FYNNEI. With 5 bases clipped from V and 2 bases from J, the junction kept 3 bases outside the gene matches. This CDR3 has 16 residues.

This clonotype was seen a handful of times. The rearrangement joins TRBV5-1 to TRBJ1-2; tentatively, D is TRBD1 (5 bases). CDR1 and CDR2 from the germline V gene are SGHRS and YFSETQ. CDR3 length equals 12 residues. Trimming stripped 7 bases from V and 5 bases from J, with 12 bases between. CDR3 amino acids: CASRDEWYGYTF. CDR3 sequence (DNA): TGCGCCAGCCGGGACGAGTGGTATGGCTACACCTTC.

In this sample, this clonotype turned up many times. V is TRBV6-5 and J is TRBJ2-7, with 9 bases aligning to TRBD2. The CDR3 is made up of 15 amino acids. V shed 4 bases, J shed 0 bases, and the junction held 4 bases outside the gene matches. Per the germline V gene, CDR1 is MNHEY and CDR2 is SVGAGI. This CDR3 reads CASSSLAGDSYEQYF. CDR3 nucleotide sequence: TGTGCCAGCAGTTCTTTAGCGGGGGACTCCTACGAGCAGTACTTC.

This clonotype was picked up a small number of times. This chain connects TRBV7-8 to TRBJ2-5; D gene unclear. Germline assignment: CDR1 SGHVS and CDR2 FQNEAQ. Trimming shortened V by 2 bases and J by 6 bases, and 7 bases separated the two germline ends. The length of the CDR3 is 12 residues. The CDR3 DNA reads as TGTGCCAGCAGCTTAAACAGACAGACCCAGTACTTC. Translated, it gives CASSLNRQTQYF.

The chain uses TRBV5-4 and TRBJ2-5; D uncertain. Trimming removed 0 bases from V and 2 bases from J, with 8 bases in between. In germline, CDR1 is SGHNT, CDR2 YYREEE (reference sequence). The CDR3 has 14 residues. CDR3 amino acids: CASSLASRQETQYF. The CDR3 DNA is TGTGCCAGCAGCTTGGCTTCCAGGCAAGAGACCCAGTACTTC. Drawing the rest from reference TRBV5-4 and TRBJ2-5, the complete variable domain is ETGVTQSPTHLIKTRGQQVTLRCSSQSGHNTVSWYQQALGQGPQFIFQYYREEENGRGNFPPRFSGLQFPNYSSELNVNALELDDSALYLCASSLASRQETQYFGPGTRLLVL.

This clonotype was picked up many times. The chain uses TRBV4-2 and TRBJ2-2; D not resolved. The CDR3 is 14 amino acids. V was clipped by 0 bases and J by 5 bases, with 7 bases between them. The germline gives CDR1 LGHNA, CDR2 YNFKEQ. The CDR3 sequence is CASSQDPVTGELFF. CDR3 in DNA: TGTGCCAGCAGCCAAGATCCCGTTACCGGGGAGCTGTTTTTT.

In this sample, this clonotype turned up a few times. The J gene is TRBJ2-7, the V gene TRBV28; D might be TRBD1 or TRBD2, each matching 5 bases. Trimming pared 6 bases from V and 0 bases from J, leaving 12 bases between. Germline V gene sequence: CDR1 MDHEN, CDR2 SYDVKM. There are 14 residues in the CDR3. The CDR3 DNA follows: TGTGCCAGCAGCATCGGGGCCCCCTCCTACGAGCAGTACTTC. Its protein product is CASSIGAPSYEQYF.

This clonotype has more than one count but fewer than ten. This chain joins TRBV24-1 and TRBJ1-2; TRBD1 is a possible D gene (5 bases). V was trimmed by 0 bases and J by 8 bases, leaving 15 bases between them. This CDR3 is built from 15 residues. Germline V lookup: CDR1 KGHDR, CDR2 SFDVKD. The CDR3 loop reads CATSDLGTPTRGYTF. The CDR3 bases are TGTGCCACCAGTGATTTGGGGACTCCGACTCGGGGCTACACCTTC.

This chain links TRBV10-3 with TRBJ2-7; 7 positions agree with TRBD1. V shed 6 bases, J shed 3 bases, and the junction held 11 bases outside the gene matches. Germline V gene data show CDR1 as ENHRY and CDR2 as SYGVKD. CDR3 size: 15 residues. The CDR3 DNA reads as TGTGCCATCAGAGACAATGGGGGACAGAACTACGAGCAGTACTTC. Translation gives CAIRDNGGQNYEQYF.

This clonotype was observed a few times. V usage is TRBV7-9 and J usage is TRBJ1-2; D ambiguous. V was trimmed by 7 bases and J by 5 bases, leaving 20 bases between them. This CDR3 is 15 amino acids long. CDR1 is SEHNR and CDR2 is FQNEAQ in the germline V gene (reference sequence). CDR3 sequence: CASTLMERREYGYTF. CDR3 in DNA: TGTGCCAGCACCCTTATGGAAAGGAGGGAGTATGGCTACACCTTC.